This T cell receptor (beta chain) was identified in a study of T cell repertoires in cytomegalovirus infection. Background on the study: Well-studied HLA-B-restricted epitopes and recently identified HLA-C-restricted epitopes of CMV were both used in the study. Matching HLA type, along with CMV infection, was indicated by public TCR beta signatures.

Notes on the study in general: CMV-specific TCR beta clonotypes restricted by HLA-C were the ones dominating the ex vivo response. There were carriers of CMV plus the relevant HLA, and cumulative public TCR beta family frequency identified them.

With regard to this clonotype: Its antigen remains unknown.

TCRdb independently ran MiXCR on the reads; one entry per CDR3 protein. Of tens of thousands of distinct CDR3 sequences listed, under 30% are singletons. From germline, CDR1 is MNHNY and CDR2 SVGAGI (reference sequence). With 4 bases removed from V and 0 bases from J, the gap between germline ends came to 10 bases. The CDR3 loop spans 15 amino acids. This specimen was CD8+ T cells from cultured PBMCs, taken from culture after CMV antigen stimulation. The V call is TRBV6-6, the J call TRBJ1-5; D is undetermined. The sequence was obtained from a human donor in good health (CMV status not recorded). Some clones in this sample may be carry-over from other donors' samples. The DNA of the CDR3 is TGTGCCAGCAGTTCACCGGGTCGTAGCAATCAGCCCCAGCATTTT. It yields the protein CASSSPGRSNQPQHF.